This is a list of T cell receptor beta chains from one sample in a study of T cell responses to AZD1222 COVID-19 vaccine. Data came from immunoSEQ multiplex PCR; TCRdb stores just in-frame clones and leaves some out. Seen here are more than 100,000 clones, around 85% observed once, and the top ten hold around 6%. The specimen comprised peripheral blood, sampled on day 0 of AZD1222 vaccination. The source of these receptors is an adult in good health. Both conserved end residues are part of each CDR3. Each record gives: D gene, J gene, V gene, clone size, CDR3 DNA, CDR3 protein. The D gene is left open where the match is weak. Clone size is shown for a subset of rows, as once, few, many or a class of expanded clone.

d_gene: -; j_gene: TRBJ2-7; v_gene: TRBV5-1; abundance: -; CDR3nt: TGCGCCAGCAGCTTGGCCCCCCGGGGGGCGGAATACGAGCAGTACTTC; CDR3aa: CASSLAPRGAEYEQYF
d_gene: -; j_gene: TRBJ1-6; v_gene: TRBV5-5; abundance: -; CDR3nt: TGTGCCAGCAGCTTTAATGAGAATCGGGCTGCCTATAATTCACCCCTCCACTTT; CDR3aa: CASSFNENRAAYNSPLHF
d_gene: TRBD1; j_gene: TRBJ2-5; v_gene: TRBV24-1; abundance: -; CDR3nt: TGTGCCACCAGTGATACGGACAGGGGCCTGGAGACCCAGTACTTC; CDR3aa: CATSDTDRGLETQYF
d_gene: TRBD1; j_gene: TRBJ2-7; v_gene: TRBV2; abundance: -; CDR3nt: TGTGCCAGCAGTGTAGGGACAGGGAACGAGCAGTACTTC; CDR3aa: CASSVGTGNEQYF
d_gene: -; j_gene: TRBJ1-2; v_gene: TRBV6-5; abundance: -; CDR3nt: TGTGCCAGCAGTTACGGCGGGGAGGGCTATGGCTACACCTTC; CDR3aa: CASSYGGEGYGYTF
d_gene: TRBD1; j_gene: TRBJ2-7; v_gene: TRBV4-1; abundance: once; CDR3nt: TGCGCCAGCAGCCAAGACAGGGACAGGGTATACGAGCAGTACTTC; CDR3aa: CASSQDRDRVYEQYF
d_gene: TRBD2; j_gene: TRBJ2-1; v_gene: TRBV6-5; abundance: -; CDR3nt: TGTGCCAGCAGCTTCGGGACTAGCGGGCAGGGTGAGCAGTTCTTC; CDR3aa: CASSFGTSGQGEQFF
d_gene: TRBD1; j_gene: TRBJ1-4; v_gene: TRBV5-8; abundance: once; CDR3nt: TGTGCCAGCAGCTTGGAAGGCAGGGGGCTCGAAAAACTGTTTTTT; CDR3aa: CASSLEGRGLEKLFF
d_gene: TRBD2; j_gene: TRBJ2-5; v_gene: TRBV6-2/TRBV6-3; abundance: -; CDR3nt: TGTGCCAGCAGTTACTCCACAGCGGGAGTCCGACAAGAGACCCAGTACTTC; CDR3aa: CASSYSTAGVRQETQYF
d_gene: -; j_gene: TRBJ1-1; v_gene: TRBV9; abundance: -; CDR3nt: TGTGCCAGCAGCGTAGCCGGGGGACGGGCTGAAGCTTTCTTT; CDR3aa: CASSVAGGRAEAFF
d_gene: TRBD1; j_gene: TRBJ2-5; v_gene: TRBV18; abundance: -; CDR3nt: TGTGCCAGCTCACCTCCGGGACAGAAACAAGAGACCCAGTACTTC; CDR3aa: CASSPPGQKQETQYF
d_gene: -; j_gene: TRBJ2-7; v_gene: TRBV3-1/TRBV3-2; abundance: few; CDR3nt: TGTGCCAGCAGCCAAGGGCTCTTTAGCTCCTACGAGCAGTACTTC; CDR3aa: CASSQGLFSSYEQYF
d_gene: -; j_gene: TRBJ2-5; v_gene: TRBV19; abundance: once; CDR3nt: TGTGCCAGTAGCTCACCAACGGGACTGGGAGGTAGTGAGACCCAGTACTTC; CDR3aa: CASSSPTGLGGSETQYF
d_gene: TRBD2; j_gene: TRBJ2-5; v_gene: TRBV7-2; abundance: -; CDR3nt: TGTGCCAGCAGCCCGCCCCGACTAGCGGGGGTAGAGACCCAGTACTTC; CDR3aa: CASSPPRLAGVETQYF
d_gene: -; j_gene: TRBJ2-7; v_gene: TRBV7-6; abundance: -; CDR3nt: TGTGCCAGCAGCCGAGACAGCACCTACGAGCAGTACTTC; CDR3aa: CASSRDSTYEQYF
d_gene: -; j_gene: TRBJ2-7; v_gene: TRBV29-1; abundance: -; CDR3nt: TGCAGCGTTGAAGAGGCCAGGGGAGCCGAGCAGTACTTC; CDR3aa: CSVEEARGAEQYF
d_gene: -; j_gene: TRBJ1-1; v_gene: TRBV4-3; abundance: once; CDR3nt: TGCGCCAGCAGCCGGGGACTCCAGAACACTGAAGCTTTCTTT; CDR3aa: CASSRGLQNTEAFF
d_gene: -; j_gene: TRBJ2-1; v_gene: TRBV27; abundance: -; CDR3nt: TGTGCCAGCAGTTTTGGAGGGAACAATGAGCAGTTCTTC; CDR3aa: CASSFGGNNEQFF
d_gene: -; j_gene: TRBJ1-5; v_gene: TRBV19; abundance: -; CDR3nt: TGTGCCAGTAGTATTTCGGGGTCGAGCAATCAGCCCCAGCATTTT; CDR3aa: CASSISGSSNQPQHF
d_gene: TRBD2; j_gene: TRBJ2-3; v_gene: TRBV14; abundance: -; CDR3nt: TGTGCCAGCAGCCCCCGGGGTAGCGGGGGTTCAACAGATACGCAGTATTTT; CDR3aa: CASSPRGSGGSTDTQYF
d_gene: -; j_gene: TRBJ2-2; v_gene: TRBV5-1; abundance: once; CDR3nt: TGCGCCAGCAGCACTCCCGGGGGGCCGGGCACCGGGGAGCTGTTTTTT; CDR3aa: CASSTPGGPGTGELFF
d_gene: TRBD1; j_gene: TRBJ2-2; v_gene: TRBV2; abundance: -; CDR3nt: TGTGCCAGTAGTGTTTTAGGGGGCGGGAACACCGGGGAGCTGTTTTTT; CDR3aa: CASSVLGGGNTGELFF
d_gene: TRBD1; j_gene: TRBJ2-7; v_gene: TRBV28; abundance: -; CDR3nt: TGTGCCAGCAGTCCTTACAGGGGCCTTGAATACGAGCAGTACTTC; CDR3aa: CASSPYRGLEYEQYF
d_gene: -; j_gene: TRBJ1-6; v_gene: TRBV6-2/TRBV6-3; abundance: -; CDR3nt: TGTGCCAGCAGTTACTCCCAGAACTATAATTCACCCCTCCACTTT; CDR3aa: CASSYSQNYNSPLHF
d_gene: -; j_gene: TRBJ2-7; v_gene: TRBV21-1; abundance: -; CDR3nt: TGTGCCAGCAGCAAAAGGGGACAGGGCCACGAGCAGTACTTC; CDR3aa: CASSKRGQGHEQYF
d_gene: TRBD2; j_gene: TRBJ2-1; v_gene: TRBV2; abundance: -; CDR3nt: TGTGCCAGCAGACGGACTAGCGGGGGTGCGGGAGCCAATGAGCAGTTCTTC; CDR3aa: CASRRTSGGAGANEQFF
d_gene: -; j_gene: TRBJ2-1; v_gene: TRBV6-2/TRBV6-3; abundance: few; CDR3nt: TGTGCCAGCAGTTGGCCCCAGGAGTACAATGAGCAGTTCTTC; CDR3aa: CASSWPQEYNEQFF
d_gene: -; j_gene: TRBJ2-6; v_gene: TRBV24-1; abundance: -; CDR3nt: TGTGCCACCAGTGATCACCAGGGACCCGGGGCCAACGTCCTGACTTTC; CDR3aa: CATSDHQGPGANVLTF
d_gene: -; j_gene: TRBJ2-1; v_gene: TRBV19; abundance: -; CDR3nt: TGTGCCAGTAGTATGGGGGGCGGATACCACAATGAGCAGTTCTTC; CDR3aa: CASSMGGGYHNEQFF
d_gene: -; j_gene: TRBJ2-3; v_gene: TRBV19; abundance: -; CDR3nt: TGTGCCAGTAGTATACCCCGGAGCGGGACATCTAGCACAGATACGCAGTATTTT; CDR3aa: CASSIPRSGTSSTDTQYF
d_gene: TRBD1; j_gene: TRBJ2-1; v_gene: TRBV5-1; abundance: -; CDR3nt: TGCGCCAGCAGCTTCGGACAGGACGGCAATGAGCAGTTCTTC; CDR3aa: CASSFGQDGNEQFF
d_gene: -; j_gene: TRBJ1-1; v_gene: TRBV5-1; abundance: few; CDR3nt: TGCGCCAGCAGCATTGAAGGTATAGACTCTGAAGCTTTCTTT; CDR3aa: CASSIEGIDSEAFF
d_gene: -; j_gene: TRBJ2-7; v_gene: TRBV5-4; abundance: once; CDR3nt: TGTGCCAGCAGCCCGCCTGAGTCCTACGAGCAGTACTTC; CDR3aa: CASSPPESYEQYF
d_gene: -; j_gene: TRBJ1-4; v_gene: TRBV28; abundance: -; CDR3nt: TGTGCCAGCAGTAAACAGGGTTGGGGTGAAAAACTGTTTTTT; CDR3aa: CASSKQGWGEKLFF
d_gene: -; j_gene: TRBJ1-1; v_gene: TRBV28; abundance: -; CDR3nt: TGTGCCAGCAGTCCCCGGAACACTGAAGCTTTCTTT; CDR3aa: CASSPRNTEAFF
d_gene: -; j_gene: TRBJ2-7; v_gene: TRBV27; abundance: -; CDR3nt: TGTGCCAGCAGTTCACTGGGGGGCGTAGCCTACGAGCAGTACTTC; CDR3aa: CASSSLGGVAYEQYF
d_gene: TRBD1; j_gene: TRBJ1-2; v_gene: TRBV28; abundance: -; CDR3nt: TGTGCCAGCAGAGCGCATCACAGGGGGAACTATGGCTACACCTTC; CDR3aa: CASRAHHRGNYGYTF
d_gene: -; j_gene: TRBJ2-2; v_gene: TRBV7-9; abundance: -; CDR3nt: TGTGCCAGCAGCCCATTCCGAGGGTCCATCACCGGGGAGCTGTTTTTT; CDR3aa: CASSPFRGSITGELFF
d_gene: -; j_gene: TRBJ1-6; v_gene: TRBV27; abundance: -; CDR3nt: TGTGCCAGCAGTTTCCCGCGTCCAGTCTCACCCCTCCACTTT; CDR3aa: CASSFPRPVSPLHF